The 11 T cell receptor beta chains below all came from one sample that was sequenced in a study of T cell responses to AZD1222 COVID-19 vaccine. TCRdb keeps only in-frame clones here, not all; method: immunoSEQ multiplex PCR. This sample carries 150,000 to 200,000 clones, approximately 94% of them seen once, and the ten largest clones take roughly 5.5%. Specimen: peripheral blood, collected 28 days after the second AZD1222 dose. These receptors originate from an adult who received the AZD1222 COVID-19 vaccine.

V and J are TRBV28 and TRBJ1-4, with D uncertain. Germline lookup yields CDR1 MDHEN and CDR2 SYDVKM. Trimming cost V 7 bases and J 6 bases, with 9 bases left between them. The CDR3 runs 12 residues. The CDR3 DNA reads as TGTGCCAGCACTGGAGGTCATGAAAAACTGTTTTTT. Translating gives CASTGGHEKLFF.

The chain carries TRBV5-6 and TRBJ1-1, with 12 nucleotides matching TRBD1. The V gene end was trimmed by 3 bases and the J gene end by 5 bases; junction bases not matched to a gene: 11. The CDR3 has 17 amino acids. From germline, CDR1 is SGHDT and CDR2 YYEEEE. CDR3 nucleotides: TGTGCCAGCAGCTGGGGGACAGGGGGCGTTGGATGGACTGAAGCTTTCTTT. Amino acid sequence: CASSWGTGGVGWTEAFF.

This chain uses TRBV27 with TRBJ1-3; 8 nucleotides align to TRBD1. CDR3 size: 16 residues. Germline assignment: CDR1 MNHEY and CDR2 SMNVEV (reference sequence). V shed 0 bases, J shed 2 bases, and the junction held 3 bases outside the gene matches. CDR3 protein: CASSLSGQGPGNTIYF. The CDR3 DNA reads as TGTGCCAGCAGTTTATCCGGACAGGGCCCTGGAAACACCATATATTTT.

The genes are TRBV3-1 (or the pseudogene TRBV3-2) and TRBJ1-1, with 9 bases matching TRBD1. This CDR3 comprises 17 residues. J was trimmed by 1 base and V by 1 base; bases with no gene match: 7. Germline CDR1 is LGHDT and CDR2 is YNNKEL (reference sequence). The CDR3 nucleotides read TGTGCCAGCAGCCAAGTTAGGGACAGGGTTAGGAACACTGAAGCTTTCTTT. It encodes CASSQVRDRVRNTEAFF.

This chain joins TRBV11-3 and TRBJ2-3; TRBD2 is a possible D gene (5 bases). The CDR3 length is 14 residues. V was shortened by 5 bases and J by 3 bases, with 12 bases between the two germline ends. Germline V CDR1 and CDR2: SGHNT, YENEEA. The CDR3 DNA reads as TGTGCCAGCAGCCCAACGTGGGAGACAGATACGCAGTATTTT. It specifies CASSPTWETDTQYF.

The chain recombines TRBV11-2 with TRBJ1-2; tentative D call: TRBD1 (5 bases). Germline lookup yields CDR1 SGHAT and CDR2 FQNNGV. The ends were cut back, 5 bases at V and 4 bases at J, with 11 bases in the middle. The CDR3 runs 13 residues. The CDR3: CASSPWGTYGYTF. CDR3 DNA sequence: TGTGCCAGCAGCCCATGGGGCACCTATGGCTACACCTTC.

Concerning this clone: At one boundary the junction diverges from the germline segment, which might be a read error. The chain joins TRBV29-1 to TRBJ2-7, with 10 bases that match TRBD2. This CDR3 is built from 14 residues. The V gene's germline CDR1 is SQVTM and CDR2 ANQGSEA. CDR3 loop: CSAEREREGYEQYF. CDR3 nucleotide sequence: TGCAGCGCTGAACGGGAGCGGGAGGGTTACGAGCAGTACTTC.

The chain carries TRBV6-1 and TRBJ2-1; D possibly corresponds to TRBD2 (6 bases). Trimming shortened V by 0 bases and J by 11 bases, and 20 bases separated the two germline ends. Germline assignment: CDR1 MNHNS and CDR2 SASEGT. The CDR3 covers 16 residues. Here the CDR3 reads CASSEAATRAPSQQFF. In DNA, the CDR3 is TGTGCCAGCAGTGAAGCGGCGACTAGGGCCCCCTCACAGCAGTTCTTC.

This chain links TRBV2 with TRBJ2-1; 14 positions match TRBD2. The CDR3 runs to 17 residues. V trimming: 0 bases; J trimming: 9 bases; junction bases outside the gene matches: 7. Germline V gene data show CDR1 as SNHLY and CDR2 as FYNNEI. CDR3 loop: CASSEAEGLAGVGEQFF. The CDR3 DNA sequence: TGTGCCAGCAGTGAAGCGGAGGGACTAGCGGGAGTCGGTGAGCAGTTCTTC.

The V and J genes are TRBV6-2 or TRBV6-3 and TRBJ1-1; D remains ambiguous. Trimming pared 6 bases from V and 11 bases from J, leaving 19 bases between. The V gene's germline CDR1 is MNHEY and CDR2 SVGEGT. This CDR3 has 13 amino acids. In nucleotides, the CDR3 is TGTGCCAGCAGCTTGGTTGGACGGCGCAAGGCTTTCTTT. It encodes CASSLVGRRKAFF.

The J gene is TRBJ1-2, the V gene TRBV28; possibly TRBD1 for D (5 bases). CDR3 size: 16 residues. V was clipped by 5 bases and J by 1 base, with 17 bases between them. CDR1 is MDHEN and CDR2 is SYDVKM in the germline V gene. The CDR3 region is CASSRQSGRGNYGYTF. The CDR3 DNA sequence: TGTGCCAGCAGTCGGCAATCAGGGCGGGGTAACTATGGCTACACCTTC.